The clone carrying this T cell receptor (beta chain) was seen only a few times. It was through 5'RACE template switching that TCR cDNA was made, with a universal primer site and UMIs added. From the 5' RACE reads, TCRdb called clonotypes with MiXCR, one entry per CDR3 protein. The sample contains 610,000 or so distinct CDR3 sequences, 10% to 15% of which appear only once. These data originate in a study of T cells after yellow fever vaccination. The CDR3 extends over 14 amino acids. Germline V CDR1 and CDR2: DFQATT, SNEGSKA (reference sequence). V was clipped by 6 bases and J by 5 bases, with 16 bases between them.

The sequences come from PBMCs, collected on the day of the yellow fever booster vaccination. The source of this sequence is a man aged 25-40 years who received the YFV17D yellow fever vaccine. V and J are TRBV20-1 and TRBJ2-2; TRBD2 is a possible D gene (6 bases). Written as DNA, the CDR3 is TGCAGTGCAGACTCGGAGGAGGGAACCGGGGAGCTGTTTTTT. Translation gives CSADSEEGTGELFF.